This TCR beta chain was recorded in a study of early T cells in non-severe SARS-CoV-2 infection (dated by TCRdb to the early 2020s). With regard to the full study: TCR sequencing used bulk RNA from unsorted whole blood, so alpha and beta chains could not be paired.

Libraries came from 5' RACE. Sequencing was performed on a NextSeq 500. In the TCR library protocol, unique molecular identifiers were attached to individual cDNA molecules to correct for PCR bias and sequencing error. Sequencing covered both TCR alpha and beta chains, and within each sample the abundances of alpha and beta sequences were tightly co-correlated. Concerning the study's data processing: Decombinator V4 was used to annotate the V gene, J gene and CDR3 of the TCR sequences. TCRs were defined as expanded if a significant change between any two time points was detected under a Poisson model with p below 0.0001. TCR abundances were normalised to the total number of TCRs sequenced in each sample and reported as counts per million. MAIT TCRs were defined by TRAV1-2 paired with TRAJ12, TRAJ20 or TRAJ33, and iNKT TCRs by TRAV10 paired with TRAJ18. A search of VDJdb, accessed on 1 November 2021, was run for TCRs annotated to CMV, EBV and SARS-CoV-2, with TCRs annotated for multiple antigens excluded. The raw public reads went through TCRdb reprocessing: fastp at Q25, MiXCR clone calling, in-frame beta chains kept. Each record represents a unique CDR3 protein, reported with the most common genes and DNA among its rows. The V and J calls here are based on TCRdb, not the publication. Present in this sample are fewer than 75,000 distinct CDR3 sequences, 20% to 25% of which were seen just once. The ten largest clones add up to 15% to 20% of the sample.

At the junction V is shortened by 5 bases and J by 0 bases, with 13 bases in between. The CDR3, cysteine through phenylalanine, is 15 amino acids long. The DNA shown is the 45-base CDR3, in frame from base 1. On this clonotype itself: What this receptor recognizes is not known. It has no much larger one-base neighbor in the sample; base qualities were not kept.

Overall study outcomes, separate from this receptor: Matching against VDJdb was skewed toward anti-spike CD8 responses, likely underestimated virus-specific expansions, and missed private and CD4 specificities.

The study was a case-control design nested within a healthcare worker cohort in London, UK, with weekly nasopharyngeal swab PCR tests and blood sampling. Healthcare workers were recruited during the week of the UK lockdown, between 23 and 31 March 2020, and followed weekly for up to 16 weeks. The receptor was isolated from an adult who was a healthcare worker with PCR-confirmed SARS-CoV-2 infection or an uninfected control (not recorded which). Recombination joined TRBV5-7 with TRBJ2-3, with a weak D call of TRBD2 (6 bases match). TRBV5-7 is known as an ORF, though its function is uncertain. The input for sequencing was whole blood, taken at baseline. Here is the DNA: TGTGCCAGCAGGTACCTCGGGGGTAGCACAGATACGCAGTATTTT. It translates as CASRYLGGSTDTQYF.